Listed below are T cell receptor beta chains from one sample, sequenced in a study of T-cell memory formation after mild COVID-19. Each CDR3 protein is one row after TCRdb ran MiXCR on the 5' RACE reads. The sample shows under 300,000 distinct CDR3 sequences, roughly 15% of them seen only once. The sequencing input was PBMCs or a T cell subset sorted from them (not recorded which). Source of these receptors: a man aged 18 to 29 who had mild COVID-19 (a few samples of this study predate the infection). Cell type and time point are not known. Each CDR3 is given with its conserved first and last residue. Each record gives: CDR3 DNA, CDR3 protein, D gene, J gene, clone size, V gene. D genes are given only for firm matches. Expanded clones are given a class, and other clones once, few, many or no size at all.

DNA: TGTGCCAGCTCACCGGGGGGGCAGGACACTGAAGCTTTCTTT
CDR3: CASSPGGQDTEAFF
D: -
J: TRBJ1-1
size: -
V: TRBV18

DNA: TGTGCCAGCAGCCCCTGGACAGGGAGCACAGATACGCAGTATTTT
CDR3: CASSPWTGSTDTQYF
D: TRBD1
J: TRBJ2-3
size: -
V: TRBV7-6

DNA: TGTGCCAGCAGTTCCTCAGACATAATGAACACTGAAGCTTTCTTT
CDR3: CASSSSDIMNTEAFF
D: -
J: TRBJ1-1
size: -
V: TRBV12-3/TRBV12-4

DNA: TGTGCCAGCAGCTTACGCCCCAGGGGGCGCGGCTACACCTTC
CDR3: CASSLRPRGRGYTF
D: TRBD1
J: TRBJ1-2
size: -
V: TRBV7-2

DNA: TGTGCCAGCAGCGGTCTCTACGAGCAGTACTTC
CDR3: CASSGLYEQYF
D: -
J: TRBJ2-7
size: few
V: TRBV7-9

DNA: TGTGCCAGCAGCTTATGGGGGAACCGGGAGCTGTTTTTT
CDR3: CASSLWGNRELFF
D: -
J: TRBJ2-2
size: -
V: TRBV7-2

DNA: TGTGCCATCAGTACTAGCACAGATACGCAGTATTTT
CDR3: CAISTSTDTQYF
D: -
J: TRBJ2-3
size: -
V: TRBV10-3

DNA: TGTGCCAGCAGCTTAAAGGCGGTTAGCACAGATACGCAGTATTTT
CDR3: CASSLKAVSTDTQYF
D: -
J: TRBJ2-3
size: few
V: TRBV7-9

DNA: TGTGCCAGCAGCCAATCCCCAACCCGACAGGGCTTCCCCGAACTGTTTTTT
CDR3: CASSQSPTRQGFPELFF
D: -
J: TRBJ1-4
size: few
V: TRBV3-2

DNA: TGTGCCACCAGAGAGACAGGCAGCTCCTACAATGAGCAGTTCTTC
CDR3: CATRETGSSYNEQFF
D: -
J: TRBJ2-1
size: -
V: TRBV15

DNA: TGTGCCAGCAGCCTCGAGCGGGGTGGCTACACCTTC
CDR3: CASSLERGGYTF
D: -
J: TRBJ1-2
size: -
V: TRBV7-9

DNA: TGTGCCAGCAGTGAATCTCCCGCGGTCCGCCAGCCCCAGCATTTT
CDR3: CASSESPAVRQPQHF
D: -
J: TRBJ1-5
size: many
V: TRBV25-1

DNA: TGTGCCAGCAGCTTACAGGGGGCATTTAGTGAAAAACTGTTTTTT
CDR3: CASSLQGAFSEKLFF
D: TRBD1
J: TRBJ1-4
size: few
V: TRBV7-2

DNA: TGTGCCACCAGCAGAGAAGCCAGGGGACTATACACCGGGGAGCTGTTTTTT
CDR3: CATSREARGLYTGELFF
D: -
J: TRBJ2-2
size: few
V: TRBV15

DNA: TGTGCCAGCTCCAGCTGGCCGGGACAGGGGGCCCCTGAAGCTTTCTTT
CDR3: CASSSWPGQGAPEAFF
D: TRBD1
J: TRBJ1-1
size: many
V: TRBV7-2

DNA: TGTGCCAGCACGCCACGCTCCCGCTCCTACGAGCAGTACTTC
CDR3: CASTPRSRSYEQYF
D: -
J: TRBJ2-7
size: few
V: TRBV6-6

DNA: TGTGCCAGCAGTCGTATGGACATCCCGAACACTGAAGCTTTCTTT
CDR3: CASSRMDIPNTEAFF
D: -
J: TRBJ1-1
size: -
V: TRBV7-9